These T cell receptor beta chains were read from a single sample in a study of shared clonotypes between healthy human individuals. Clones were sequenced by immunoSEQ multiplex PCR, and TCRdb holds only the in-frame ones, with some missing. This table holds approximately 650,000 clones, nearly 97% found once. Sequencing was carried out using naive CD8+ T cells sorted from blood. These receptors were collected from a woman in her 30s in good health. Both conserved end residues are trimmed from each CDR3. Fields, in order: V gene, clone size, J gene, CDR3 protein. Only part of the rows carry a size: once, few, many, or a class if the clone is expanded.

V gene: TRBV27; clone size: NA; J gene: TRBJ2-7; CDR3 protein: ASSRGVVYEQY
V gene: TRBV27; clone size: NA; J gene: TRBJ1-3; CDR3 protein: ASSLLEVRMNLGNTIY
V gene: TRBV19; clone size: NA; J gene: TRBJ2-7; CDR3 protein: ASSVSGEWIYEQY
V gene: TRBV6-5; clone size: NA; J gene: TRBJ1-1; CDR3 protein: ASSPVLSTEAF
V gene: TRBV7-2; clone size: NA; J gene: TRBJ2-1; CDR3 protein: ASSLDMFTYNEQF
V gene: TRBV13; clone size: NA; J gene: TRBJ1-2; CDR3 protein: ASSLGQGAYGYT
V gene: TRBV9; clone size: NA; J gene: TRBJ2-5; CDR3 protein: ASSVDQETQY
V gene: TRBV4-1; clone size: NA; J gene: TRBJ2-1; CDR3 protein: ASSQLAGMSTDEQF
V gene: TRBV7-9; clone size: NA; J gene: TRBJ2-7; CDR3 protein: ASSGSPATYEQY
V gene: TRBV28; clone size: NA; J gene: TRBJ1-4; CDR3 protein: ASSWGTWALRNANDEKLF
V gene: TRBV5-4; clone size: NA; J gene: TRBJ2-7; CDR3 protein: ASSVQGSSVVQY
V gene: TRBV5-4; clone size: NA; J gene: TRBJ1-2; CDR3 protein: ASSSILEGGRGYGYT
V gene: TRBV5-4; clone size: NA; J gene: TRBJ1-2; CDR3 protein: ASTLGGTGWMDGYT
V gene: TRBV19; clone size: once; J gene: TRBJ1-5; CDR3 protein: ASSDTYQPQH
V gene: TRBV27; clone size: NA; J gene: TRBJ1-2; CDR3 protein: ASSPFRDYGYT
V gene: TRBV2; clone size: NA; J gene: TRBJ2-3; CDR3 protein: ASSDSGPYADTQY
V gene: TRBV27; clone size: NA; J gene: TRBJ2-1; CDR3 protein: ASSLGANEQF
V gene: TRBV9; clone size: NA; J gene: TRBJ2-3; CDR3 protein: ASSVVAGGTDTQY
V gene: TRBV4-1; clone size: NA; J gene: TRBJ1-1; CDR3 protein: ASSKPDRMNTEAF
V gene: TRBV11-2; clone size: NA; J gene: TRBJ1-1; CDR3 protein: ASSRLVGGRKAEAF
V gene: TRBV13; clone size: NA; J gene: TRBJ2-3; CDR3 protein: ASSLALAGLTDTQY
V gene: TRBV28; clone size: once; J gene: TRBJ2-1; CDR3 protein: ASSTTGGERSSYNEQF
V gene: TRBV7-9; clone size: NA; J gene: TRBJ2-7; CDR3 protein: ASSLGQFHEQY
V gene: TRBV28; clone size: NA; J gene: TRBJ2-7; CDR3 protein: VSSFSSIGGGLLDEQY
V gene: TRBV13; clone size: NA; J gene: TRBJ2-7; CDR3 protein: ASSLEIGQGYEQY
V gene: TRBV21-1; clone size: NA; J gene: TRBJ2-7; CDR3 protein: ARETGLSSYEQY
V gene: TRBV9; clone size: NA; J gene: TRBJ2-1; CDR3 protein: ASSVQGQGLQYNEQF
V gene: TRBV6-5; clone size: NA; J gene: TRBJ2-5; CDR3 protein: ASSYGETRRETQY
V gene: TRBV13; clone size: NA; J gene: TRBJ2-7; CDR3 protein: ASSLQTSSTYEQY
V gene: TRBV14; clone size: NA; J gene: TRBJ2-1; CDR3 protein: ASSPDDTYNEQF
V gene: TRBV5-1; clone size: NA; J gene: TRBJ2-1; CDR3 protein: ASSLELAAYNEQF
V gene: TRBV29-1; clone size: NA; J gene: NA; CDR3 protein: SAEGLAGDHEQY
V gene: TRBV2; clone size: NA; J gene: TRBJ2-4; CDR3 protein: ASMGVLAKNIQY
V gene: TRBV5-6; clone size: NA; J gene: TRBJ2-7; CDR3 protein: ASSWRTGGYHEQY
V gene: TRBV4-1; clone size: NA; J gene: TRBJ2-1; CDR3 protein: ASSQDGLAGEGF
V gene: TRBV27; clone size: NA; J gene: TRBJ1-4; CDR3 protein: ASSTGGANEKLF
V gene: TRBV11-3; clone size: NA; J gene: TRBJ1-1; CDR3 protein: ASSLWEDTEAF
V gene: TRBV5-1; clone size: NA; J gene: TRBJ2-5; CDR3 protein: ASSLAVLGSQETQY
V gene: TRBV13; clone size: NA; J gene: TRBJ2-3; CDR3 protein: ASSFEGLGGTLTDTQY
V gene: TRBV5-6; clone size: NA; J gene: TRBJ1-1; CDR3 protein: ASSSLQGMNTEAF
V gene: TRBV5-6; clone size: NA; J gene: TRBJ1-2; CDR3 protein: ASSFQGGNDGYT
V gene: TRBV29-1; clone size: NA; J gene: TRBJ1-4; CDR3 protein: SVLDSLNEKLF
V gene: TRBV7-9; clone size: NA; J gene: TRBJ2-7; CDR3 protein: ASAATTNRYEQY
V gene: TRBV13; clone size: NA; J gene: TRBJ2-7; CDR3 protein: ASSGRGAVTYEQY
V gene: TRBV11-2; clone size: NA; J gene: TRBJ2-1; CDR3 protein: ASRSSSGRRRGSREQF
V gene: TRBV29-1; clone size: NA; J gene: TRBJ2-3; CDR3 protein: SVGSLETTDTQY
V gene: TRBV7-5; clone size: NA; J gene: TRBJ1-5; CDR3 protein: VRSLTRRQPQH
V gene: TRBV6-5; clone size: NA; J gene: TRBJ1-1; CDR3 protein: ASGDPGGRAEAF
V gene: TRBV29-1; clone size: NA; J gene: TRBJ2-7; CDR3 protein: SVGRGATYEQY
V gene: TRBV4-2; clone size: NA; J gene: TRBJ1-1; CDR3 protein: ASSQVQGDPEAF